The 18 T cell receptor beta chains in this list originate from one sample, sequenced in a study of CD8 T cells in cerebrospinal fluid in Alzheimer's disease. For each CDR3 protein, TCRdb gives one entry from its re-call of the 10x single-cell sequencing reads, without DNA. Its clone listing holds over 1,500 distinct CDR3 sequences. Sequencing was done on a sample of cerebrospinal fluid. These receptor sequences come from a human donor in good health.

This clonotype shows up as medium-sized (0.01 to 0.1%) by frequency. The gene calls are TRBV24-1 and TRBJ1-3; TCRdb outputs TRBD1, but without DNA this stays unchecked. Germline V gives CDR1 KGHDR, CDR2 SFDVKD. The length of the CDR3 is 14 residues. CDR3 loop: CATSDPRDRDTIYF.

This clonotype shows up as medium-sized (0.01 to 0.1%) by frequency. The chain couples TRBV29-1 to TRBJ1-4; TCRdb calls TRBD1, which cannot be checked without DNA. The germline CDR1 and CDR2 sequences are SQVTM and ANQGSEA. This CDR3 contains 13 residues. Here the CDR3 reads CSVETDRDEKLFF.

This clonotype is called medium-sized based on its frequency. V usage is TRBV7-9 and J usage is TRBJ2-1. This CDR3 has 14 residues. CDR1 and CDR2 (germline): SEHNR, FQNEAQ (reference sequence). CDR3 residues: CASSLAQAGSEQFF.

The V and J genes are TRBV11-1 and TRBJ2-7. The CDR3 has 13 amino acids. CDR1 is SGHAT and CDR2 is FQDESV in the germline V gene (reference sequence). This CDR3 is CASSLAPPDEQYF.

This clonotype is medium-sized (0.01 to 0.1%) by frequency. The rearrangement uses TRBV5-4 and TRBJ2-7. CDR1 and CDR2 (germline): SGHNT, YYREEE (reference sequence). CDR3 length equals 14 residues. The chain's CDR3 is CASSREVGPYEQYF.

This clonotype is identified as medium-sized from frequency. V usage is TRBV20-1 and J usage is TRBJ2-7; TCRdb proposes TRBD1, but this gene call is untestable without DNA. CDR3 length: 15 residues. CDR1 is DFQATT and CDR2 is SNEGSKA in the germline V gene (reference sequence). The CDR3 region is CSAEKPGQDSYEQYF.

By frequency, this clonotype registers medium-sized. The V and J genes are TRBV6-5 and TRBJ1-2; TCRdb reports TRBD1, a call that lacks DNA to check it against. This CDR3 has 14 amino acids. CDR1 is MNHEY, CDR2 SVGAGI, per germline. CDR3 sequence reads: CASSYDWGHYGYTF.

This clonotype is deemed medium-sized by its frequency. The chain links TRBV6-5 to TRBJ1-2. Germline CDR1 is MNHEY and CDR2 is SVGAGI. The CDR3 loop spans 16 amino acids. CDR3 in amino acids: CASSYDDHPVGYGYTF.

Considering frequency, this clonotype is medium-sized. The rearrangement links TRBV7-2 to TRBJ2-2; TCRdb reports TRBD1, a call that lacks DNA to check it against. The germline V gene encodes CDR1 SGHTA and CDR2 FQGNSA. The CDR3 is 17 residues long. The CDR3 loop is CASSLEGQGGDTGELFF.

The rearrangement joins TRBV19 to TRBJ2-5; the TCRdb call, TRBD2, lacks DNA for checking. This CDR3 comprises 13 residues. Germline loops: CDR1 LNHDA, CDR2 SQIVND (reference sequence). Here the CDR3 reads CASSGLAEETQYF.

Measured by frequency, this clonotype is medium-sized. The J gene is TRBJ2-1, the V gene TRBV5-6. This CDR3 is built from 16 residues. From germline, CDR1 is SGHDT and CDR2 YYEEEE. CDR3 sequence: CASSLELGSAYNEQFF.

The rearrangement uses TRBV10-3 and TRBJ2-1. This CDR3 region has 14 residues. Germline V CDR1 and CDR2: ENHRY, SYGVKD. The CDR3 is CAISEAGITNEQFF.

This clonotype is classed as medium-sized by frequency. The V gene is TRBV19, the J gene TRBJ1-1; TCRdb lists TRBD1, though no DNA is available to test this call. The CDR3 extends over 17 amino acids. Germline V CDR1 and CDR2: LNHDA, SQIVND (reference sequence). This chain's CDR3 is CASSIGGWTGMNTEAFF.

This chain connects TRBV9 to TRBJ1-2. The CDR3 runs to 17 residues. Looked up from germline, CDR1 is SGDLS and CDR2 is YYNGEE. The CDR3 here is CASSVTDFSVPDYGYTF.

Its frequency marks this clonotype as medium-sized (0.01 to 0.1%). The genes are TRBV20-1 and TRBJ1-1. CDR3 length equals 11 residues. Germline V gives CDR1 DFQATT, CDR2 SNEGSKA (reference sequence). CDR3 loop: CSVRRNTEAFF.

The V gene is TRBV10-3, the J gene TRBJ2-7. CDR1 and CDR2 from the germline V gene are ENHRY and SYGVKD. The length of the CDR3 is 15 residues. The CDR3 here is CAISESGREIYEQYF.

Measured by frequency, this clonotype is large. The V and J genes are TRBV20-1 and TRBJ1-6; TCRdb gives TRBD1 as the D gene, but with no DNA this cannot be confirmed. Germline-derived CDR1 and CDR2 are DFQATT and SNEGSKA (reference sequence). The CDR3 is made up of 14 amino acids. CDR3 residues: CSARVGAENSPLHF.

Considering frequency, this clonotype is medium-sized. J is TRBJ2-7 and V is TRBV20-1. Germline assignment: CDR1 DFQATT and CDR2 SNEGSKA (reference sequence). The CDR3 is 13 residues long. CDR3 residues: CSARDHDSYEQYF.